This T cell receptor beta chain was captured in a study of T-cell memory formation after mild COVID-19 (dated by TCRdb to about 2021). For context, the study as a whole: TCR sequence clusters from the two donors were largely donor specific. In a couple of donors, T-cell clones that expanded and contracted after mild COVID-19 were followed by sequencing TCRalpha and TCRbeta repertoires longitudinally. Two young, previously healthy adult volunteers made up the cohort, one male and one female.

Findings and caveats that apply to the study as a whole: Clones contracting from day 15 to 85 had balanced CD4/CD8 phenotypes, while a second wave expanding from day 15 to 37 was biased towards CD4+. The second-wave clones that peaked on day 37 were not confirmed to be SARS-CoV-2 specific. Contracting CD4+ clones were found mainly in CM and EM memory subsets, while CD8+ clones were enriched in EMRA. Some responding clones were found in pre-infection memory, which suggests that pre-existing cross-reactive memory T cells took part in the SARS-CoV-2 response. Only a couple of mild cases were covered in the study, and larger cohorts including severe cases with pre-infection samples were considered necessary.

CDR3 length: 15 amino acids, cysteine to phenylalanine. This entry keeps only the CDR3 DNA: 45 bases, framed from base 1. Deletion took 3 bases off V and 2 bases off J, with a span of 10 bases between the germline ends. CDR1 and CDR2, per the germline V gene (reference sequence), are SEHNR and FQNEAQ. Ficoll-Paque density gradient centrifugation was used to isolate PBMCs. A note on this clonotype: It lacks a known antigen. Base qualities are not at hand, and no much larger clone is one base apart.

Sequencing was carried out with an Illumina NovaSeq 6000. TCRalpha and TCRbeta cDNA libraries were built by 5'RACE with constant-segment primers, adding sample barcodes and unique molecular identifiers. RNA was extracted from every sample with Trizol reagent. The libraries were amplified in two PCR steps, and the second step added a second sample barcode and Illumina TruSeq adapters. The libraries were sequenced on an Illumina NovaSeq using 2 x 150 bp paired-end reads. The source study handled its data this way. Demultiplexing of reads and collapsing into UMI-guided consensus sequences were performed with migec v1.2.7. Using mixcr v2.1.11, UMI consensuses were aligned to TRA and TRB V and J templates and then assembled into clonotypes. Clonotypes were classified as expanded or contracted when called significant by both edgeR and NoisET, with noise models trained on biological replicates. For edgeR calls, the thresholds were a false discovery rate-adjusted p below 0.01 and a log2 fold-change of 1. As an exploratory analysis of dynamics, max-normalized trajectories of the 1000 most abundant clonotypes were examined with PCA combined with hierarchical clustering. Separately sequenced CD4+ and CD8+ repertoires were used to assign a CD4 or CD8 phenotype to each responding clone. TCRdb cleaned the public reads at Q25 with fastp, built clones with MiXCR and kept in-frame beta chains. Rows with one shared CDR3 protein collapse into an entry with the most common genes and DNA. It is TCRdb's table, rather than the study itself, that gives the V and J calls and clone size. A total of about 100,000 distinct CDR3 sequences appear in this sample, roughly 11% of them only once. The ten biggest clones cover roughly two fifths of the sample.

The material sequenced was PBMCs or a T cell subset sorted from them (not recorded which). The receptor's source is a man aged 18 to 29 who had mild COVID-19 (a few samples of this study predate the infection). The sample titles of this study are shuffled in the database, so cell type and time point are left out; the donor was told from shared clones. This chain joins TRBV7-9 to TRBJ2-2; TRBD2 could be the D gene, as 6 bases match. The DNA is TGTGCCAGCAGCTTTTGGGGACTTAACACCGGGGAGCTGTTTTTT. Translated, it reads CASSFWGLNTGELFF. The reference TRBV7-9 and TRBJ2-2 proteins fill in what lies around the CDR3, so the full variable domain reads DTGVSQNPRHKITKRGQNVTFRCDPISEHNRLYWYRQTLGQGPEFLTYFQNEAQLEKSRLLSDRFSAERPKGSFSTLEIQRTEQGDSAMYLCASSFWGLNTGELFFGEGSRLTVL.